This T cell receptor (beta chain) was sequenced for a study of vaccination effects on CD4 cells after COVID-19. Findings of the study overall: In the late period after vaccination, infection- and vaccine-induced clones contracted markedly.

Details on this clone: As yet, its antigen is unknown.

Method: immunoSEQ multiplex PCR; TCRdb's copy keeps in-frame clones and lacks some. The sample has around 45,000 clones; around 80% are singletons. Ahead of sequencing, the ViraFEST assay grew antigen-specific CD4+ T cells using viral peptide pools. Investigators separated out CD4+ T cells once approximately 10 days of culture had passed. None of these healthy vaccinees had been infected with SARS-CoV-2 before vaccination. Germline V lookup: CDR1 ENHRY, CDR2 SYGVKD. The CDR3 extends over 15 amino acids. Deletions cut 5 bases from V and 0 bases from J, with 10 bases between. The source of this sequence is a human donor who received a COVID-19 vaccine. The sample was CD4+ T cells from PBMCs cultured with SARS-CoV-2 spike peptides, taken before COVID-19 vaccination. This sequence joins TRBV10-3 and TRBJ1-4, with a possible D match to TRBD1 (6 bases). In DNA form, the CDR3 reads TGTGCCATCAGTAAGGGGGGGGCAACTAATGAAAAACTGTTTTTT. Its translation is CAISKGGATNEKLFF.